The subject of this entry is one TCR beta chain. The data are from a study of blood T cell repertoires in COVID-19. Study-level information: Some COVID-19 samples were acute and others convalescent; all came from the United States, Italy and Spain. Nucleic acid was either cDNA or gDNA, and it came from T cells, B-cell-depleted T cells, or PBMCs.

Authors' data handling: Estimated nucleated cell counts came from reference gene primer amplification. TCRdb keeps only in-frame clones here, not all; method: immunoSEQ multiplex PCR. D and trimming were read from the DNA, whereas the V and J calls and clone size are those reported in that table. The sample has under 200,000 clones; just under 90% are singletons. CDR1 is LGHNA, CDR2 YSLEER, per germline. The CDR3 covers 19 residues. After removal of 0 bases from V and 7 bases from J, the junction contained 12 bases not matched to a gene. Sequences were obtained from peripheral blood. V usage is TRBV4-3 and J usage is TRBJ2-2; 12 nucleotides line up with TRBD2. The TCR sequence derives from a man in his late teens or twenties with active or convalescent COVID-19. CDR3: CASSQDLASGRAGVGELFF. For the CDR3, the DNA is TGCGCCAGCAGCCAAGATTTGGCTAGCGGGAGGGCCGGTGTCGGGGAGCTGTTTTTT.